The 26 T cell receptor beta chains below all came from one sample that was sequenced in a study of T cells after somatic rescue of genetic block. Generated by immunoSEQ multiplex PCR, the TCRdb table keeps only in-frame clones and is missing some. The sample carries 85,000 to 100,000 clones, approximately 90% recorded once. What was sequenced was peripheral blood mononuclear cells (PBMCs). Receptor source: a woman aged 18-29 years.

This chain uses TRBV27 with TRBJ2-1; TRBD2 might be the D (5 bases). The CDR3 covers 15 residues. Trimming removed 1 base from V and 7 bases from J, with 14 bases in between. Germline V lookup: CDR1 MNHEY, CDR2 SMNVEV (reference sequence). The CDR3 spells CASSLLTAGGNEQFF. Here the CDR3 DNA reads TGTGCCAGCAGTTTATTGACGGCGGGCGGGAATGAGCAGTTCTTC.

The chain links TRBV29-1 to TRBJ2-2, with TRBD2 identical over 8 bases. This CDR3 comprises 14 residues. CDR1 is SQVTM, CDR2 ANQGSEA, per germline. V trimming: 6 bases; J trimming: 0 bases; junction bases outside the gene matches: 3. The CDR3 DNA reads TGCAGCGTCCTACTAGCGGCGAACACCGGGGAGCTGTTTTTT. Translating gives CSVLLAANTGELFF.

CDR3 sequence: CASSLVWAGGPSNEQFF. The CDR3 DNA is TGTGCCAGCAGCTTGGTTTGGGCGGGAGGGCCAAGCAATGAGCAGTTCTTC. V is TRBV7-8 and J is TRBJ2-1; 9 bases line up with TRBD2. This CDR3 is 17 amino acids long. V dropped 3 bases and J dropped 6; count of bases not matched to a gene: 12. Germline V gene lookup returns CDR1 SGHVS and CDR2 FQNEAQ.

The rearrangement uses TRBV5-1 and TRBJ2-7, with TRBD2 identical over 7 bases. This CDR3 contains 14 residues. Germline V CDR1 and CDR2: SGHRS, YFSETQ. V lost 4 bases and J lost 2; bases outside the gene matches: 6. Written as DNA, the CDR3 is TGCGCCAGCAGCGAAACCGGGACTACCTACGAGCAGTACTTC. As protein: CASSETGTTYEQYF.

V is TRBV4-3 and J is TRBJ2-2; tentative D call: TRBD1 (6 bases). The germline CDR1 and CDR2 sequences are LGHNA and YSLEER. This CDR3 has 17 residues. Trimming removed 4 bases at V and 3 bases at J, with 18 bases between. DNA for the CDR3: TGCGCCAGCAGCCCCGATCACCGGGACACTTACACCGGGGAGCTGTTTTTT. Protein sequence: CASSPDHRDTYTGELFF.

The rearrangement joins TRBV4-1 to TRBJ2-1; D not resolved. Germline V CDR1 and CDR2: MGHRA, YSYEKL. This CDR3 contains 18 residues. V was shortened by 4 bases and J by 5 bases, with 24 bases between the two germline ends. The CDR3 DNA follows: TGCGCCAGCAGCCCAAGGCTCAGACGGCCAGTAGGGCACAATGAGCAGTTCTTC. Protein product: CASSPRLRRPVGHNEQFF.

The chain combines TRBV6-5 with TRBJ2-3; the D is unclear. The CDR3 runs to 13 residues. Trimming stripped 7 bases from V and 1 base from J, with 9 bases between. In germline, CDR1 is MNHEY, CDR2 SVGAGI. The CDR3 DNA is TGTGCCAGCACAGGCCGTGGCACAGATACGCAGTATTTT. As protein: CASTGRGTDTQYF.

J is TRBJ2-1 and V is TRBV2; D gene uncertain. V was pared by 2 bases and J by 5 bases, with 10 bases between. The germline CDR1 and CDR2 sequences are SNHLY and FYNNEI. The CDR3 extends over 14 amino acids. CDR3: CASSELSLDNEQFF. DNA of the CDR3: TGTGCCAGCAGTGAATTAAGCCTCGACAATGAGCAGTTCTTC.

This chain connects TRBV27 to TRBJ2-2; D unclear. There are 11 residues in the CDR3. The V gene lost 4 bases and the J gene lost 10 bases, with 7 bases spanning the gap. Germline CDR1 MNHEY, CDR2 SMNVEV (reference sequence). The CDR3 region has the DNA TGTGCCAGCAGTTCCGGGCTGGAGCTGTTTTTT. This sequence encodes CASSSGLELFF.

CDR3 nucleotides: TGTGCCAGCAGTTGGACAGTCGATTACGAGCAGTACTTC. Residues: CASSWTVDYEQYF. This sequence joins TRBV5-5 and TRBJ2-7, with D maybe TRBD1 (6 bases). CDR3 length: 13 amino acids. V gave up 5 bases and J gave up 4 bases, with 13 bases separating them. CDR1 is SGHKS and CDR2 is YYEKEE in the germline V gene (reference sequence).

The rearrangement joins TRBV11-3 to TRBJ2-5; TRBD1 agrees at 10 bases. The CDR3 spans 15 residues. Germline CDR1 reads SGHNT; CDR2 reads YENEEA. J was trimmed by 7 bases and V by 5 bases; bases with no gene match: 10. CDR3 DNA: TGTGCCAGCAGCCCCACCCGGGGACAGGGGTTGACCCAGTACTTC. Protein: CASSPTRGQGLTQYF.

This chain connects TRBV2 to TRBJ1-2; a possible D gene is TRBD1 (5 bases). Trimming removed 0 bases from V and 2 bases from J, with 19 bases in between. CDR1 and CDR2 (germline): SNHLY, FYNNEI. This CDR3 is built from 18 residues. Written as DNA, the CDR3 is TGTGCCAGCAGTGAAGCAGGGGTGGGCAGGGCATTGAACTATGGCTACACCTTC. It yields the protein CASSEAGVGRALNYGYTF. Drawing the rest from reference TRBV2 and TRBJ1-2, the complete variable domain is EPEVTQTPSHQVTQMGQEVILRCVPISNHLYFYWYRQILGQKVEFLVSFYNNEISEKSEIFDDQFSVERPDGSNFTLKIRSTKLEDSAMYFCASSEAGVGRALNYGYTFGSGTRLTVV.

In its sample, this clone was seen once. V usage is TRBV27 and J usage is TRBJ1-5; weak D call: TRBD1 (6 bases). The CDR3 is 15 amino acids. Between the trimmed V and J ends, which lost 6 bases and 0 bases, there was a span of 12 bases. The germline gives CDR1 MNHEY, CDR2 SMNVEV (reference sequence). As DNA, the CDR3 is TGTGCCAGCAGCGTGGGGGGCAATAGCAATCAGCCCCAGCATTTT. It translates to CASSVGGNSNQPQHF.

The rearrangement uses TRBV10-3 and TRBJ2-2; TRBD1 might be the D (6 bases). The germline V and J ends were trimmed by 7 bases and 2 bases, with 11 bases remaining between them. The CDR3 totals 14 residues. Germline V lookup: CDR1 ENHRY, CDR2 SYGVKD. CDR3 residues: CAIKAGTNTGELFF. The CDR3 region has the DNA TGTGCCATCAAGGCAGGGACAAACACCGGGGAGCTGTTTTTT.

The chain is built from TRBV7-8 and TRBJ2-1; 11 nucleotides match TRBD2. The germline V gene has CDR1 SGHVS and CDR2 FQNEAQ. CDR3 size: 17 residues. J gave up 5 bases and V 5 bases, and 11 bases lay outside the gene matches. The DNA for the CDR3 is TGTGCCAGCAGCCCTACCACCGGGACTAGCGGAGACAATGAGCAGTTCTTC. Encoded protein: CASSPTTGTSGDNEQFF.

The rearrangement joins TRBV7-8 to TRBJ1-2; 7 nucleotides match TRBD1. V lost 2 bases, J lost 4 bases, and 13 bases stayed unmatched. CDR1 SGHVS and CDR2 FQNEAQ come from the germline V gene. The CDR3 covers 17 residues. This chain's CDR3 is CASSLSETTGRVYGYTF. In nucleotides, the CDR3 is TGTGCCAGCAGCTTATCGGAAACGACAGGGCGAGTCTATGGCTACACCTTC.

The chain couples TRBV7-2 to TRBJ2-2; 8 nucleotides agree with TRBD1. The CDR3 is made up of 16 amino acids. The V gene's germline CDR1 is SGHTA and CDR2 FQGNSA. The V and J ends lost 0 bases and 1 base, in that order; junction bases with no gene match: 1. The CDR3 region is CASSLADRGNTGELFF. The CDR3 coding sequence is TGTGCCAGCAGCTTAGCAGACAGGGGGAACACCGGGGAGCTGTTTTTT.

The chain couples TRBV6-5 to TRBJ2-4, with 7 bases identical to TRBD2. Germline CDR1 and CDR2: MNHEY and SVGAGI. The CDR3 extends over 16 amino acids. Losses at the gene ends were 2 bases for V and 8 bases for J; bases not matched to a gene: 12. CDR3 nucleotide sequence: TGTGCCAGCAGTTACCGCTTTCCCGGGAGGAAGGACATTCAGTACTTC. It is translated as CASSYRFPGRKDIQYF.

This chain joins TRBV11-2 and TRBJ1-1; D gene unclear. Trimming removed 8 bases from V and 2 bases from J, with 21 bases in between. There are 16 residues in the CDR3. CDR1 SGHAT and CDR2 FQNNGV come from the germline V gene. The CDR3 sequence is CASLSGFLRGNTEAFF. The CDR3, as DNA: TGTGCCAGCTTGTCCGGCTTCTTACGGGGAAACACTGAAGCTTTCTTT.

This clone was observed a single time. This sequence joins TRBV9 and TRBJ2-1, with 9 bases identical to TRBD2. Trimming cost V 3 bases and J 3 bases; bases outside gene matches: 4. CDR3 length equals 15 residues. Germline assignment: CDR1 SGDLS and CDR2 YYNGEE. CDR3 nucleotide sequence: TGTGCCAGCAGCGCGACTAGCGGCCGCTACAATGAGCAGTTCTTC. It encodes CASSATSGRYNEQFF.

V is TRBV11-3 and J is TRBJ2-7; a possible D gene is TRBD2 (7 bases). The germline V gene has CDR1 SGHNT and CDR2 YENEEA. This CDR3 spans 14 amino acids. The V end was cut by 4 bases, the J end by 2 bases, with 12 bases between. The CDR3 DNA sequence: TGTGCCAGCAGCTGGGGGGGGCCGACCTACGAGCAGTACTTC. This gives the protein CASSWGGPTYEQYF.

The chain combines TRBV11-1 with TRBJ1-2; 7 bases align to TRBD1. This CDR3 is built from 14 residues. J gave up 4 bases and V 5 bases, and 7 bases lay outside the gene matches. Germline loops: CDR1 SGHAT, CDR2 FQDESV (reference sequence). The CDR3 region has the DNA TGTGCCAGCAGCCCACCCGGACAGGTCTATGGCTACACCTTC. It yields the protein CASSPPGQVYGYTF.

This chain connects TRBV6-5 to TRBJ2-7, with D possibly being TRBD1 (5 bases). There are 13 residues in the CDR3. With 6 bases removed from V and 2 bases from J, the gap between germline ends came to 11 bases. The germline V gene has CDR1 MNHEY and CDR2 SVGAGI. The CDR3, as DNA: TGTGCCAGCAGACCAACAGGAACCTACGAGCAGTACTTC. Its protein is CASRPTGTYEQYF.

The V call is TRBV5-1, the J call TRBJ1-4; no reliable D call. Trimming took off 4 bases at V and 7 bases at J, with 14 bases between the two ends. This CDR3 has 14 residues. Germline loops: CDR1 SGHRS, CDR2 YFSETQ. The CDR3 sequence: CASSQVYRGEKLFF. The CDR3, as DNA: TGCGCCAGCAGCCAAGTATATCGTGGTGAAAAACTGTTTTTT. The full variable domain, in which reference TRBV5-1 and TRBJ1-4 provide the parts outside the CDR3, is KAGVTQTPRYLIKTRGQQVTLSCSPISGHRSVSWYQQTPGQGLQFLFEYFSETQRNKGNFPGRFSGRQFSNSRSEMNVSTLELGDSALYLCASSQVYRGEKLFFGSGTQLSVL.

This clone was observed once. DNA for the CDR3: TGTGCCAGCAGTCAACAATACAGGGGGTCTGGCTACACCTTC. The encoded protein is CASSQQYRGSGYTF. This chain connects TRBV6-5 to TRBJ1-2; 8 bases align to TRBD1. V gave up 5 bases and J gave up 7 bases; unmatched junction bases: 9. The V gene's germline CDR1 is MNHEY and CDR2 SVGAGI. The CDR3 is made up of 14 amino acids.

The gene calls are TRBV4-3 and TRBJ2-7; TRBD1 matches at 10 bases. Trimming removed 2 bases from V and 5 bases from J; junction bases left unmatched: 6. CDR1 LGHNA and CDR2 YSLEER come from the germline V gene. The CDR3 totals 15 residues. DNA of the CDR3: TGCGCCAGCAGCCAACCGGGACAGGGGTACGACGAGCAGTACTTC. Translating it yields CASSQPGQGYDEQYF.